These T cell receptor beta chains were read from a single sample in a study of human T cells and chemical hapten exposure. TCRdb processed the RACE reads anew with MiXCR; each CDR3 protein has one entry. The sample yields about 40,000 distinct CDR3 sequences, about 3% seen once. Specimen: whole blood, collected in connection with sensitization to the hapten diphenylcyclopropenone (DPC). The source of these receptors is a man in his forties with alopecia areata. Some clones in this sample may be carry-over from other donors' samples. CDR3s include the opening cysteine and the closing phenylalanine or tryptophan. Fields, in order: clone size, V gene, J gene, D gene, CDR3 protein, CDR3 DNA. The D gene is left open where the match is weak. Part of the rows lack a size; the others show once, few, many or a class for expanded clones.

clone_size: many
v_call: TRBV12-3/TRBV12-4
j_call: TRBJ1-5
d_call: TRBD1
cdr3_aa: CASKGDSENQPQHF
cdr3_nt: TGTGCCAGCAAAGGGGACAGTGAGAATCAGCCCCAGCATTTT

clone_size: many
v_call: TRBV24-1
j_call: TRBJ2-2
d_call: TRBD1
cdr3_aa: CATSDSYGTVNTGELFF
cdr3_nt: TGTGCCACCAGTGATTCCTACGGGACAGTCAACACCGGGGAGCTGTTTTTT

clone_size: many
v_call: TRBV20-1
j_call: TRBJ2-5
d_call: TRBD1
cdr3_aa: CSARRTGSAKETQYF
cdr3_nt: TGCAGTGCCCGAAGGACAGGGTCGGCTAAAGAGACCCAGTACTTC

clone_size: many
v_call: TRBV6-1
j_call: TRBJ2-7
d_call: TRBD2
cdr3_aa: CALAGLAGKAPYEQYF
cdr3_nt: TGTGCCCTGGCGGGACTAGCGGGGAAAGCCCCCTACGAGCAGTACTTC

clone_size: many
v_call: TRBV4-2
j_call: TRBJ2-3
d_call: .
cdr3_aa: CASSQDPADTQYF
cdr3_nt: TGTGCCAGCAGCCAAGATCCGGCAGATACGCAGTATTTT

clone_size: few
v_call: TRBV6-2/TRBV6-3
j_call: TRBJ1-5
d_call: TRBD1
cdr3_aa: CASSPREGTANQPQHF
cdr3_nt: TGTGCCAGCAGTCCTCGGGAGGGGACAGCTAATCAGCCCCAGCATTTT

clone_size: many
v_call: TRBV12-3/TRBV12-4
j_call: TRBJ2-7
d_call: TRBD1
cdr3_aa: CASSSQDRVYEQYF
cdr3_nt: TGTGCCAGCAGTTCCCAGGACAGGGTCTACGAGCAGTACTTC

clone_size: few
v_call: TRBV13
j_call: TRBJ2-5
d_call: .
cdr3_aa: CASSFEGGGKTQYF
cdr3_nt: TGTGCCAGCAGCTTCGAAGGGGGGGGAAAGACCCAGTACTTC

clone_size: many
v_call: TRBV28
j_call: TRBJ1-1
d_call: .
cdr3_aa: CASSSPPEAFF
cdr3_nt: TGTGCCAGCAGTTCCCCCCCTGAAGCTTTCTTT

clone_size: few
v_call: TRBV12-3/TRBV12-4
j_call: TRBJ1-5
d_call: .
cdr3_aa: CASTDSGQPQHF
cdr3_nt: TGTGCCAGCACCGACAGTGGACAGCCCCAGCATTTT

clone_size: many
v_call: TRBV6-2/TRBV6-3
j_call: TRBJ2-2
d_call: TRBD2
cdr3_aa: CASSRTSGSYTGELFF
cdr3_nt: TGTGCCAGCAGTAGAACTAGCGGGAGTTACACCGGGGAGCTGTTTTTT

clone_size: many
v_call: TRBV7-2
j_call: TRBJ1-6
d_call: .
cdr3_aa: CASSLAAGIANSPLHF
cdr3_nt: TGTGCCAGCAGCTTAGCGGCAGGTATCGCCAATTCACCCCTCCACTTT

clone_size: many
v_call: TRBV20-1
j_call: TRBJ1-1
d_call: .
cdr3_aa: CSARDSNTEAFF
cdr3_nt: TGCAGTGCTAGAGACAGTAACACTGAAGCTTTCTTT

clone_size: few
v_call: TRBV4-1
j_call: TRBJ2-7
d_call: .
cdr3_aa: CASSQDSRGYEQYF
cdr3_nt: TGCGCCAGCAGCCAAGATTCTCGGGGGTACGAGCAGTACTTC

clone_size: many
v_call: TRBV28
j_call: TRBJ1-5
d_call: .
cdr3_aa: CACLGAENQPQHF
cdr3_nt: TGTGCCTGCCTAGGGGCAGAGAATCAGCCCCAGCATTTT

clone_size: many
v_call: TRBV12-3/TRBV12-4
j_call: TRBJ2-1
d_call: .
cdr3_aa: CASSARGYEQFF
cdr3_nt: TGTGCCAGCAGTGCCCGTGGGTATGAGCAGTTCTTC

clone_size: many
v_call: TRBV7-2
j_call: TRBJ2-5
d_call: TRBD2
cdr3_aa: CASSPRTSGRQETQYF
cdr3_nt: TGTGCCAGCAGCCCGAGGACTAGCGGGAGACAAGAGACCCAGTACTTC

clone_size: many
v_call: TRBV20-1
j_call: TRBJ2-4
d_call: .
cdr3_aa: CSARPKVWANRDIQYF
cdr3_nt: TGCAGTGCTAGGCCCAAGGTGTGGGCTAACCGGGACATTCAGTACTTC

clone_size: many
v_call: TRBV15
j_call: TRBJ1-6
d_call: .
cdr3_aa: CATNWGRANSPLHF
cdr3_nt: TGTGCCACCAACTGGGGCAGGGCTAATTCACCCCTCCACTTT

clone_size: few
v_call: TRBV28
j_call: TRBJ2-7
d_call: TRBD2
cdr3_aa: CASSLTSGGYEQYF
cdr3_nt: TGTGCCAGCAGCCTTACTAGCGGGGGCTACGAGCAGTACTTC

clone_size: many
v_call: TRBV11-1
j_call: TRBJ1-1
d_call: .
cdr3_aa: CASSQRTGGTEAFF
cdr3_nt: TGTGCCAGCAGCCAGAGGACGGGCGGGACTGAAGCTTTCTTT

clone_size: many
v_call: TRBV5-1
j_call: TRBJ2-4
d_call: .
cdr3_aa: CASSLGSGGAKNIQYF
cdr3_nt: TGCGCCAGCAGCCTTGGGTCCGGCGGGGCCAAAAACATTCAGTACTTC

clone_size: many
v_call: TRBV12-3/TRBV12-4
j_call: TRBJ2-4
d_call: .
cdr3_aa: CASRKQGNRAKNIQYF
cdr3_nt: TGTGCCAGCAGGAAACAGGGTAATAGGGCCAAAAACATTCAGTACTTC

clone_size: many
v_call: TRBV5-1
j_call: TRBJ2-7
d_call: TRBD1
cdr3_aa: CASSSRTGAYEQYF
cdr3_nt: TGCGCCAGCAGCTCCCGGACAGGTGCCTACGAGCAGTACTTC

clone_size: many
v_call: TRBV6-2/TRBV6-3
j_call: TRBJ1-5
d_call: .
cdr3_aa: CASSPQRAGSNQPQHF
cdr3_nt: TGTGCCAGCAGTCCCCAAAGGGCGGGTAGCAATCAGCCCCAGCATTTT

clone_size: many
v_call: TRBV20-1
j_call: TRBJ2-3
d_call: TRBD2
cdr3_aa: CSARRASGRTDTQYF
cdr3_nt: TGCAGTGCTAGAAGGGCTAGCGGGAGGACAGATACGCAGTATTTT

clone_size: many
v_call: TRBV27
j_call: TRBJ2-2
d_call: TRBD1
cdr3_aa: CASSFTRQGVNTGELFF
cdr3_nt: TGTGCCAGCAGTTTCACCCGACAGGGGGTGAACACCGGGGAGCTGTTTTTT

clone_size: few
v_call: TRBV28
j_call: TRBJ2-7
d_call: TRBD2
cdr3_aa: CASTASSGRAYEQYF
cdr3_nt: TGTGCCAGCACCGCATCCAGCGGGAGGGCCTACGAGCAGTACTTC

clone_size: many
v_call: TRBV12-3/TRBV12-4
j_call: TRBJ2-3
d_call: TRBD1
cdr3_aa: CASSWGTGRTDTQYF
cdr3_nt: TGTGCCAGCAGTTGGGGGACAGGGAGGACAGATACGCAGTATTTT

clone_size: many
v_call: TRBV7-2
j_call: TRBJ2-7
d_call: .
cdr3_aa: CASSSRRDTYEQYF
cdr3_nt: TGTGCCAGCAGCTCCAGGAGGGACACCTACGAGCAGTACTTC

clone_size: medium-sized
v_call: TRBV7-9
j_call: TRBJ2-1
d_call: .
cdr3_aa: CASSLSGTSSTYNEQFF
cdr3_nt: TGTGCCAGCAGCTTATCAGGGACCTCATCTACCTACAATGAGCAGTTCTTC

clone_size: many
v_call: TRBV6-2/TRBV6-3
j_call: TRBJ2-1
d_call: TRBD2
cdr3_aa: CASRIRAGAEQFF
cdr3_nt: TGTGCCAGCAGGATTAGAGCGGGAGCTGAGCAGTTCTTC

clone_size: many
v_call: TRBV5-4
j_call: TRBJ2-7
d_call: TRBD2
cdr3_aa: CASSTGTSAPVEQYF
cdr3_nt: TGTGCCAGCAGCACAGGGACTAGCGCTCCTGTCGAGCAGTACTTC

clone_size: .
v_call: TRBV12-3/TRBV12-4
j_call: TRBJ1-4
d_call: TRBD1
cdr3_aa: CASSFDRGHATNEKLFF
cdr3_nt: TGTGCCAGCAGTTTTGACAGGGGCCATGCAACTAATGAAAAACTGTTTTTT

clone_size: many
v_call: TRBV29-1
j_call: TRBJ2-1
d_call: .
cdr3_aa: CSVGRSSYNEQFF
cdr3_nt: TGCAGCGTAGGACGGAGCTCCTACAATGAGCAGTTCTTC

clone_size: many
v_call: TRBV11-1
j_call: TRBJ2-4
d_call: TRBD2
cdr3_aa: CASSTGLANIQYF
cdr3_nt: TGTGCCAGCAGCACGGGACTAGCGAACATTCAGTACTTC

clone_size: many
v_call: TRBV19
j_call: TRBJ1-6
d_call: .
cdr3_aa: CASSVGHSPLHF
cdr3_nt: TGTGCCAGTAGTGTGGGTCATTCACCCCTCCACTTT

clone_size: many
v_call: TRBV20-1
j_call: TRBJ2-5
d_call: .
cdr3_aa: CSAGDQGETQYF
cdr3_nt: TGCAGTGCTGGGGACCAAGGGGAGACCCAGTACTTC

clone_size: many
v_call: TRBV12-3/TRBV12-4
j_call: TRBJ2-3
d_call: TRBD2
cdr3_aa: CASRLSGGHTDTQYF
cdr3_nt: TGTGCCAGCAGGCTGTCGGGAGGGCACACAGATACGCAGTATTTT

clone_size: many
v_call: TRBV4-1
j_call: TRBJ2-3
d_call: TRBD2
cdr3_aa: CASSQAPSGSTDTQYF
cdr3_nt: TGCGCCAGCAGCCAAGCCCCTAGCGGAAGCACAGATACGCAGTATTTT

clone_size: .
v_call: TRBV7-3
j_call: TRBJ1-2
d_call: .
cdr3_aa: CASSLKGGAPGPNYGYTF
cdr3_nt: TGTGCCAGCAGCTTAAAGGGAGGGGCCCCTGGCCCTAACTATGGCTACACCTTC

clone_size: once
v_call: TRBV2
j_call: TRBJ1-1
d_call: .
cdr3_aa: CASTLAGKGLTEAFF
cdr3_nt: TGTGCCAGCACCCTTGCGGGGAAGGGGCTCACTGAAGCTTTCTTT

clone_size: few
v_call: TRBV25-1
j_call: TRBJ2-2
d_call: TRBD2
cdr3_aa: CASSNLAGGTGELFF
cdr3_nt: TGTGCCAGCAGCAACCTAGCGGGGGGCACCGGGGAGCTGTTTTTT

clone_size: .
v_call: TRBV5-1
j_call: TRBJ2-5
d_call: TRBD2
cdr3_aa: CASSLSGRRGETQYF
cdr3_nt: TGCGCCAGCAGCTTGAGCGGGAGAAGGGGAGAGACCCAGTACTTC

clone_size: many
v_call: TRBV19
j_call: TRBJ2-1
d_call: .
cdr3_aa: CASSIGLHAGNEQFF
cdr3_nt: TGTGCCAGTAGTATAGGGTTGCACGCGGGCAATGAGCAGTTCTTC